Presented here are 14 T cell receptor beta chains from one specimen sequenced in a study of early T cells in non-severe SARS-CoV-2 infection. TCRdb re-analysed the 5' RACE reads in MiXCR, keeping a single row per CDR3 protein. The repertoire has about 39,000 distinct CDR3 sequences, around 7.8% of them found once; the top ten carry just over 8%. Sequencing input: whole blood. These TCRs come from an adult who was a healthcare worker with PCR-confirmed SARS-CoV-2 infection or an uninfected control (not recorded which).

This clonotype was seen more than once but under ten times. J is TRBJ1-5 and V is TRBV6-2 or TRBV6-3, with D perhaps matching TRBD1 (5 bases). This CDR3 region has 15 residues. V was cut by 2 bases and J by 0 bases, with 8 bases left in between. The germline V gene has CDR1 MNHEY and CDR2 SVGEGT. CDR3 in DNA: TGTGCCAGCAGTTACGACAGATATAGCAATCAGCCCCAGCATTTT. Translating gives CASSYDRYSNQPQHF.

In this sample, this clonotype turned up many times. The chain employs TRBV2 and TRBJ2-1; the match to TRBD2 covers 8 bases. Germline V gives CDR1 SNHLY, CDR2 FYNNEI. V was pared by 7 bases and J by 10 bases, with 3 bases of the junction left unmatched. This CDR3 spans 11 amino acids. The CDR3 coding sequence is TGTGCCAGCAAGGGACTAGGGGAGCAGTTCTTC. This translates into CASKGLGEQFF.

V gene TRBV28 combines with J gene TRBJ1-1, with unresolved D. Trimming removed 6 bases from V and 4 bases from J, with 12 bases in between. This CDR3 is built from 13 residues. The germline V gene has CDR1 MDHEN and CDR2 SYDVKM. This CDR3 reads CASSNNVGTEAFF. CDR3 in DNA: TGTGCCAGCAGCAATAACGTGGGCACTGAAGCTTTCTTT.

V and J are TRBV6-1 and TRBJ2-1, with TRBD2 matching 8 bases. The ends lost 0 bases at V and 8 bases at J; junction bases unmatched: 12. Germline values: CDR1 MNHNS, CDR2 SASEGT. The CDR3 covers 17 residues. CDR3 in amino acids: CASSEAPAGGPGDEQFF. The CDR3 DNA reads TGTGCCAGCAGTGAAGCGCCGGCGGGGGGCCCGGGAGATGAGCAGTTCTTC.

On this clonotype itself: A much larger clone lies one base from this, so it may be a read error. The chain couples TRBV7-2 to TRBJ2-1, with 9 bases matching TRBD1. CDR3 size: 13 residues. Looked up from germline, CDR1 is SGHTA and CDR2 is FQGNSA. The CDR3 region is CASRTGGYKEQFF. The CDR3, as DNA: TGTGCCAGCAGAACAGGGGGCTACAAAGAGCAGTTCTTC.

The sample holds many counts of this clonotype. CDR3 in amino acids: CSARNGARPHFTEAFF. DNA of the CDR3: TGCAGTGCTAGGAACGGGGCTCGCCCCCACTTCACTGAAGCTTTCTTT. The chain couples TRBV20-1 to TRBJ1-1, with D perhaps matching TRBD1 (5 bases). The CDR3 loop spans 16 amino acids. The germline CDR1 and CDR2 sequences are DFQATT and SNEGSKA (reference sequence). With 3 bases removed from V and 4 bases from J, the gap between germline ends came to 21 bases.

This clonotype was seen at least ten times. The chain couples TRBV23-1 to TRBJ2-3; possibly TRBD1 for D (5 bases). TRBV23-1 is given ORF status, its function remaining uncertain. This CDR3 is built from 16 residues. V gave up 0 bases and J gave up 7 bases, with 17 bases separating them. This CDR3 reads CASSQSQGVCENTQYF. The CDR3, as DNA: TGCGCCAGCAGTCAATCTCAGGGTGTCTGCGAGAATACGCAGTATTTT.

The rearrangement joins TRBV24-1 to TRBJ2-4, with D perhaps assigned TRBD1 or TRBD2 (5 bases each). V was shortened by 2 bases and J by 0 bases, with 7 bases between the two germline ends. Germline V lookup: CDR1 KGHDR, CDR2 SFDVKD. This CDR3 has 15 residues. The CDR3 reads CATSDSGPAKNIQYF. The CDR3, as DNA: TGTGCCACCAGTGATTCGGGGCCAGCCAAAAACATTCAGTACTTC.

In its sample, this clonotype was seen many times. This chain joins TRBV28 and TRBJ2-1; D remains ambiguous. The CDR3 spans 14 residues. Per germline, CDR1 MDHEN and CDR2 SYDVKM. V shed 5 bases and J shed 7 bases, with 15 bases lying between them. CDR3 nucleotides: TGTGCCAGCAGTAATAATTTGATGAGGAATGAGCAGTTCTTC. This gives the protein CASSNNLMRNEQFF.

This clonotype was seen a few times. The chain combines TRBV4-3 with TRBJ2-7; D unresolved. In germline, CDR1 is LGHNA, CDR2 YSLEER. The CDR3 extends over 13 amino acids. V shed 0 bases and J shed 6 bases, with 9 bases lying between them. In DNA form, the CDR3 reads TGCGCCAGCAGCCAAGAGCTATCCCGCGAGCAGTACTTC. Residues: CASSQELSREQYF.

The table lists this clonotype with many counts. The rearrangement joins TRBV20-1 to TRBJ2-6; no reliable D call. CDR1 DFQATT and CDR2 SNEGSKA come from the germline V gene (reference sequence). The CDR3 runs 15 residues. The V end was cut by 3 bases, the J end by 0 bases, with 9 bases between. CDR3 bases: TGCAGTGCTAGGACACCCAACTCTGGGGCCAACGTCCTGACTTTC. Its translation: CSARTPNSGANVLTF.

This clonotype was counted many times. The chain is built from TRBV4-3 and TRBJ1-2, with a tentative D call TRBD1 (5 bases). This CDR3 comprises 16 residues. V lost 0 bases and J lost 2, with 13 bases in between. Germline-derived CDR1 and CDR2 are LGHNA and YSLEER. CDR3 nucleotides: TGCGCCAGCAGCCAAGAAGCCGGGACTCCGAACTATGGCTACACCTTC. It encodes CASSQEAGTPNYGYTF.

This clonotype was detected many times. The gene calls are TRBV29-1 and TRBJ2-7; TRBD1 aligns across 9 bases. V lost 1 base to trimming and J lost 2 bases; unmatched junction nucleotides: 6. CDR1 is SQVTM, CDR2 ANQGSEA, per germline. The length of the CDR3 is 15 residues. CDR3 DNA sequence: TGCAGCGTTGAAGGTTCGGGGACAGGGCCCTACGAGCAGTACTTC. Translation: CSVEGSGTGPYEQYF.

In this sample, this clonotype turned up many times. V is TRBV30 and J is TRBJ1-1; no firm D call. Trimming stripped 3 bases from V and 5 bases from J, with 16 bases between. This CDR3 spans 14 amino acids. The V gene's germline CDR1 is GTSNPN and CDR2 SVGIG (reference sequence). CDR3 sequence (DNA): TGTGCCTGGAGCGCTGATCAGCGGAGGACTGAAGCTTTCTTT. As protein: CAWSADQRRTEAFF.